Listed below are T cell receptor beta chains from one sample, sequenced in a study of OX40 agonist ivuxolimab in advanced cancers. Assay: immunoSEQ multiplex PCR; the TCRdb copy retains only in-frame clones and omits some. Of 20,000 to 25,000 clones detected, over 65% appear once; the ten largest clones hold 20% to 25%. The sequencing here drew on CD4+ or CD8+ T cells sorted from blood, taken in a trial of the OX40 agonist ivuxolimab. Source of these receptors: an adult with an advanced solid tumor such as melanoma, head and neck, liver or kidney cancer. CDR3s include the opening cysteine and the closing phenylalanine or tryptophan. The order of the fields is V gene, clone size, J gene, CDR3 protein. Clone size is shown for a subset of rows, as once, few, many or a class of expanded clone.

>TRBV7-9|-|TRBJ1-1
CASSPSGPLTEAFF
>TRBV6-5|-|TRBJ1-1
CASSSGLVTEAFF
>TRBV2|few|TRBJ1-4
CASSPDTRSEKLFF
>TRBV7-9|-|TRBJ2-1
CASSPGTSGGRDEQFF
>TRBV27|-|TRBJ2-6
CASSRSHWLQSRANVLTF
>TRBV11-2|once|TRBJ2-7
CASSQVGNEQYF
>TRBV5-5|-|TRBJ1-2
CASSLTRTGANYGYTF
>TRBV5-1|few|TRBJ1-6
CASSAFTGTGGSPLHF
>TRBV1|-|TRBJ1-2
CTSSPLRGGEMKDYGYTF
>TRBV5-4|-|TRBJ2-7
CASSLAYEQYF
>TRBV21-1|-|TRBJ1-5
CASSPNGRDSNQPQHF
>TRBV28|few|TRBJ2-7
CASSSRDRAIAYEQYF
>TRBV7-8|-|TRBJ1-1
CASSLVDWNTEAFF
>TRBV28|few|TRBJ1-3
CASSFTPTGNTIYF
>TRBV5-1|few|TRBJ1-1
CASSWINMNTEAFF